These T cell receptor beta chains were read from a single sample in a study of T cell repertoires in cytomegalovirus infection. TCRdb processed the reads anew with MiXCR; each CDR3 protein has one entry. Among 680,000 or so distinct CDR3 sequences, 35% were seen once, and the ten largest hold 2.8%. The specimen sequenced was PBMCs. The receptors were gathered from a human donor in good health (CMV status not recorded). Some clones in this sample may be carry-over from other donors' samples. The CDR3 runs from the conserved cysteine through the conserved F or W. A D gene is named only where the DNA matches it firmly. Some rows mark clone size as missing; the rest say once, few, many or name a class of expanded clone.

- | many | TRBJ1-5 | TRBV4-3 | CASSQDRIQPQHF | TGTGCCAGCAGCCAAGATCGCATTCAGCCCCAGCATTTT
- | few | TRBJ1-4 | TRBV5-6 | CASSLPTENEKLFF | TGTGCCAGCAGCTTGCCGACGGAGAATGAAAAACTGTTTTTT
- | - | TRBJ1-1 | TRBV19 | CATAGRTEAFF | TGTGCTACCGCGGGACGCACTGAAGCTTTCTTT
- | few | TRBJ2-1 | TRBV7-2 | CASSSSTMEQFF | TGTGCCAGCAGCTCAAGTACAATGGAGCAGTTCTTC
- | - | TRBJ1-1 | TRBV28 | CASSLTVTPSILF | TGTGCCAGCAGCTTGACGGTTACCCCCAGTATTTTGTTT
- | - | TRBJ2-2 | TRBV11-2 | CAGGSGPNPNTGELFF | TGTGCCGGTGGATCCGGACCCAACCCGAACACCGGGGAGCTGTTTTTT
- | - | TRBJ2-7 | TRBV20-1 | CSASLSPAYEQYF | TGCAGTGCTAGCCTCTCCCCCGCCTATGAGCAGTACTTC
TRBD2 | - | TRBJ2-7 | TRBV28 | CASSPHKSGTSRYEQYF | TGTGCCAGCAGTCCCCATAAATCCGGGACTAGCCGCTACGAGCAGTACTTC
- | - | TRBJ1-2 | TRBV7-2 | CASSLALDRTRHGYTF | TGTGCCAGCAGCTTAGCTCTGGACCGCACTAGACATGGCTACACCTTC
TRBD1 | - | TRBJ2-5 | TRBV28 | CASTRGIQETQYF | TGTGCCAGCACCAGGGGGATCCAAGAGACCCAGTACTTC
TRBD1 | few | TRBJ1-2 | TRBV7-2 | CASSWRTGDDYGYTF | TGTGCCAGCAGCTGGAGGACAGGGGATGACTATGGCTACACCTTC
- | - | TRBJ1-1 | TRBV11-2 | CASSLGVGGGEAFF | TGTGCCAGCAGCTTGGGGGTAGGGGGTGGTGAAGCTTTCTTT
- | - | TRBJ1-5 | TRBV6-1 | CATGLQPQHF | TGTGCCACCGGTCTCCAGCCCCAGCATTTT
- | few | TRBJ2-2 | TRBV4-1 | CASSQDEVSYTGELFF | TGCGCCAGCAGCCAAGATGAGGTATCCTACACCGGGGAGCTGTTTTTT
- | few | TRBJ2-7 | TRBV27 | CATSGGGAGYEQYF | TGTGCCACTTCGGGAGGGGGCGCAGGCTACGAGCAGTACTTC
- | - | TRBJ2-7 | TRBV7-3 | CASSLSKSYEQYF | TGTGCCAGCAGCTTATCCAAGTCTTACGAGCAGTACTTC
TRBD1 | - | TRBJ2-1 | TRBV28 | CASSPFPGQGADEQFF | TGTGCCAGCAGCCCCTTTCCGGGACAGGGGGCCGATGAGCAGTTCTTC
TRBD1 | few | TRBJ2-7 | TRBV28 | CASPPSGTGVGEQYF | TGTGCCAGCCCCCCTTCCGGGACAGGGGTCGGGGAGCAGTACTTC
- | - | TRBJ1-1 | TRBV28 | CASSFTRTTEAFF | TGTGCCAGCAGTTTTACCAGGACGACTGAAGCTTTCTTT
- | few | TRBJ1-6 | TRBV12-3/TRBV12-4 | CASSLGRGGSPLHF | TGTGCCAGCAGTTTAGGCAGGGGTGGTTCACCCCTCCACTTT
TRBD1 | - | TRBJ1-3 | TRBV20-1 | CSAIGQGPTTRSSGNTIYF | TGCAGTGCTATCGGACAGGGGCCGACGACTCGCAGCTCTGGAAACACCATATATTTT
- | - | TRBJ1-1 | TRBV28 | CASSPHRPRVGNTEAFF | TGTGCCAGCAGTCCCCACAGGCCCCGTGTGGGAAACACTGAAGCGTTCTTT
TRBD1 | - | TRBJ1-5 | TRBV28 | CASSPGTASYSNQPQHF | TGTGCCAGCAGTCCAGGGACAGCATCTTATAGCAATCAGCCCCAGCATTTT
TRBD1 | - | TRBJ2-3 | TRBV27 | CASSVQGARTDTQYF | TGTGCCAGCAGCGTACAGGGGGCGAGGACAGATACGCAGTATTTT
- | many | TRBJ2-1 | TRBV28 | CASSLLARDEQFF | TGTGCCAGCAGTTTACTTGCTAGAGATGAGCAGTTCTTC
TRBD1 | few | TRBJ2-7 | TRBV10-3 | CAISGAGTVYEQYF | TGTGCCATCAGTGGCGCCGGGACAGTGTACGAGCAGTACTTC
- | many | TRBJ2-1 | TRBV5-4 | CASSRRVNNEQFF | TGTGCCAGCAGCCGCAGGGTAAACAATGAGCAGTTCTTC
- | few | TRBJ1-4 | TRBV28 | CASSSPASNEKLFF | TGTGCCAGCAGTTCGCCTGCGTCGAATGAAAAACTGTTTTTT
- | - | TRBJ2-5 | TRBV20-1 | CSPIAEDQETQYF | TGCAGTCCCATAGCGGAAGACCAAGAGACCCAGTACTTC
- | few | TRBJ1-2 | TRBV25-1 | CASSEPGLLVGYTF | TGTGCCAGCAGTGAACCGGGACTGCTGGTGGGCTACACCTTC
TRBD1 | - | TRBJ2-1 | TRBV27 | CASSLRGQGFSYNEQFF | TGTGCCAGCAGTTTAAGGGGACAGGGTTTTTCCTACAATGAGCAGTTCTTC
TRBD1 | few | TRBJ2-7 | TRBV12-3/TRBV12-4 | CASSLAIPGQRIFTYEQYF | TGTGCCAGCAGTTTAGCGATTCCGGGACAGAGAATTTTTACCTACGAGCAGTACTTC
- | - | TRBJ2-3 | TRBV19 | CASSIGAVDTQYF | TGTGCCAGTAGTATAGGGGCCGTCGATACGCAGTATTTT
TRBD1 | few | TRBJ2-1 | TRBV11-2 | CASSPAGDSPLLYNEQFF | TGTGCCAGCAGCCCCGCAGGGGACAGTCCTCTTCTCTACAATGAGCAGTTCTTC
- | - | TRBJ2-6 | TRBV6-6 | CASSYPTGPSSGANVLTF | TGTGCCAGCAGTTACCCGACAGGCCCTAGCTCTGGGGCCAACGTCCTGACTTTC
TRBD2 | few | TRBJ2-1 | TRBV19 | CASARTSGPLNEQFF | TGTGCCAGTGCAAGGACTAGCGGGCCGCTCAATGAGCAGTTCTTC
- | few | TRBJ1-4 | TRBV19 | CASRPQGNLPTNEKLFF | TGTGCCAGTAGGCCCCAGGGAAACCTCCCAACTAATGAAAAACTGTTTTTT
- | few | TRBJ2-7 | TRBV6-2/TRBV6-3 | CASSYGGGPYEQYF | TGTGCCAGCAGTTACGGTGGGGGCCCCTACGAGCAGTACTTC
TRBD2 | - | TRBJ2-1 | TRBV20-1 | CSARDRPSGTTYNEQFF | TGCAGTGCTAGAGATAGGCCCAGCGGGACTACGTACAATGAGCAGTTCTTC
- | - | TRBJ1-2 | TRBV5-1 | CASSLYPRAVMKDYGYTF | TGCGCCAGCAGCTTGTACCCTCGCGCGGTCATGAAGGACTATGGCTACACCTTC
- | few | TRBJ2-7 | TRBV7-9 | CASPEEDF | TGTGCCAGCCCGGAGGAAGATTTC
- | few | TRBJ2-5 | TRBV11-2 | CASSLDMGAGETQYF | TGTGCCAGCAGCTTAGATATGGGTGCGGGGGAGACCCAGTACTTC
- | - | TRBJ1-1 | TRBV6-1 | CASNPFGPHTEAFF | TGTGCCAGCAATCCCTTCGGGCCACACACTGAAGCTTTCTTT
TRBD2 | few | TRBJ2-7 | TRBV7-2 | CASSLGWGLASYEQYF | TGTGCCAGCAGCTTAGGCTGGGGACTAGCCAGCTACGAGCAGTACTTC
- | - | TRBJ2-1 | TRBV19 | CASSITRGNEQFF | TGTGCCAGTAGTATTACTCGGGGCAATGAGCAGTTCTTC
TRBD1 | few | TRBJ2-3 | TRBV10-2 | CARSTGDTDTQYF | TGCGCCAGAAGCACAGGGGACACAGATACGCAGTATTTT
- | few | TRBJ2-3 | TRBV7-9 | CASNDADTQYF | TGTGCCAGCAACGACGCAGATACGCAGTATTTT
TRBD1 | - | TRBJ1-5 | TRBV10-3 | CAISDGDRGAQPQHF | TGTGCCATCAGTGATGGGGACAGGGGGGCCCAGCCCCAGCATTTT
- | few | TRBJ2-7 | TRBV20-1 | CSARVVAKSSYEQYF | TGCAGTGCTAGAGTAGTAGCGAAAAGCTCCTACGAGCAGTACTTC
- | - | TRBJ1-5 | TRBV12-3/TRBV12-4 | CASRRSGNSNQPQHF | TGTGCCAGCAGGAGATCGGGGAATAGCAATCAGCCCCAGCATTTT
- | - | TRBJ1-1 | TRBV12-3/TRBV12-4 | CASSGTGYQNTEAFF | TGTGCCAGCAGTGGTACGGGATACCAGAACACTGAAGCTTTCTTT
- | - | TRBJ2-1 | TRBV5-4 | CASSLEALTDEQFF | TGTGCCAGCAGCTTGGAAGCATTAACGGATGAGCAGTTCTTC
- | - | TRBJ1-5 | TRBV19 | CASSISTNKYSNQPQHF | TGTGCCAGTAGTATTAGCACAAACAAATATAGCAATCAGCCCCAGCATTTT
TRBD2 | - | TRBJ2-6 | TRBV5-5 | CASSTGTSGSVGANVLTF | TGTGCCAGCAGTACCGGGACTAGCGGGAGTGTTGGGGCCAACGTCCTGACTTTC
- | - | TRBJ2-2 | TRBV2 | CASTGTSRVAGELFF | TGTGCCAGCACAGGCACTAGTAGAGTGGCCGGGGAGCTGTTTTTT
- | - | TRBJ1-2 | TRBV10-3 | CAIRTSSNYGYTF | TGTGCCATTAGGACATCGTCTAACTATGGCTACACCTTC
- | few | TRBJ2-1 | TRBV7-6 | CASSLVGDGNEQFF | TGTGCCAGCAGCTTAGTGGGAGACGGCAATGAGCAGTTCTTC
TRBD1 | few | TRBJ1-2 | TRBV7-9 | CASSSVGTGGNGYTF | TGTGCCAGCAGCTCCGTCGGGACAGGGGGAAATGGCTACACCTTC
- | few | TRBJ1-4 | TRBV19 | CASSKGATNEKLFF | TGTGCCAGTAGTAAAGGTGCAACTAATGAAAAACTGTTTTTT